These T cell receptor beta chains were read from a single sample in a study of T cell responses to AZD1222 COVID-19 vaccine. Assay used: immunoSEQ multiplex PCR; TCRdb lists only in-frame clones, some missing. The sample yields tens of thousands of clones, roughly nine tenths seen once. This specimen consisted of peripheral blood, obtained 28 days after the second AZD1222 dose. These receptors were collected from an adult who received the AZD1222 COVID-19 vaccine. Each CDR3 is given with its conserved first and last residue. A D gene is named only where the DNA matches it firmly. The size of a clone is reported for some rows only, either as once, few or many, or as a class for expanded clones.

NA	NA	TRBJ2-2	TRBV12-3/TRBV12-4	TGTGCCAGCAGTTCAACTCGTGGGGAGCTGTTTTTT	CASSSTRGELFF
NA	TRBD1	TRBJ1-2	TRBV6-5	TGTGCCAGCAGTTCCGACAGGGGGCTCCATGGCTACACCTTC	CASSSDRGLHGYTF
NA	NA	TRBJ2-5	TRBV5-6	TGTGCCAGCAGTCCCGAGACGGGAAAGGGGACCCAGTACTTC	CASSPETGKGTQYF
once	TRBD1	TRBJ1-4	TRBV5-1	TGCGCCAGCAGCACGGACAGGGGGCTTTTAGAAAAACTGTTTTTT	CASSTDRGLLEKLFF
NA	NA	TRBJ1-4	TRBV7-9	TGTGCCAGCAGCCTAGGGCCCTGGGCGGAAGAAAAACTGTTTTTT	CASSLGPWAEEKLFF
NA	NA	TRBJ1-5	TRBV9	TGTGCCAGCAGTAGGGGGACGGGGGTGCAGCCCCAGCATTTT	CASSRGTGVQPQHF
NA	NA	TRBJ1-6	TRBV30	TGTGCCTGGAGTCCGACAGTTGGTTCACCCCTCCACTTT	CAWSPTVGSPLHF
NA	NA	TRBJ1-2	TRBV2	TGTGCCAGCAGCGAACGTTGGGGGGGAAGCTACACCTTC	CASSERWGGSYTF
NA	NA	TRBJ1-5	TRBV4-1	TGCGCCAGCAGCCTAACTCGGGGGGAGGGTCAGCCCCAGCATTTT	CASSLTRGEGQPQHF
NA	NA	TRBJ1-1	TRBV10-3	TGTGCCATCAGTGACCCAATGTGGGGTACTGAAGCTTTCTTT	CAISDPMWGTEAFF
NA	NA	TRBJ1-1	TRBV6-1	TGTGCCAGCAGTGAATCGTTCGGCATCTTGAACACTGAAGCTTTCTTT	CASSESFGILNTEAFF
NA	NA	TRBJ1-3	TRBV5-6	TGTGCCAGCAGCCGAAGACCCGGGACGCCTCCGTCTGGAAACACCATATATTTT	CASSRRPGTPPSGNTIYF
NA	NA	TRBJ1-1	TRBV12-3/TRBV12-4	TGTGCCAGCAGCCGACAGGAGAGTGAAGCTTTCTTT	CASSRQESEAFF
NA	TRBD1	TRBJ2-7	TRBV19	TGTGCCAGTAGTATAGGGACAGGGAAGGACGAGCAGTACTTC	CASSIGTGKDEQYF
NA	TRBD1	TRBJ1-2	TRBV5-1	TGCGCCAGCAGCTTGCACTCGACAGGGGCCGATGGCTACACCTTC	CASSLHSTGADGYTF
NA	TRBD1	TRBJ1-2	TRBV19	TGTGCCAGTAGTAGACGGACAGGGGGCTTTCCTAACGAGAACTATGGCTACACCTTC	CASSRRTGGFPNENYGYTF
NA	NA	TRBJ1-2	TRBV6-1	TGTGCCAGCAGTGAATCAATCCGCCTTGGCTACACCTTC	CASSESIRLGYTF
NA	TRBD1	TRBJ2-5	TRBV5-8	TGTGCCAGCAGCTTGGGAGGGGGCGAAGAGACCCAGTACTTC	CASSLGGGEETQYF
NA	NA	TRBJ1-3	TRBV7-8	TGTGCCAGCAGTCAGTTGTCTGGGGTCGACTCTGGAAACACCATATATTTT	CASSQLSGVDSGNTIYF
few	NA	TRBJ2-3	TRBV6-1	TGTGCCAGCAGTGAAGCAGTTGATACTAGGTTATCAGATACGCAGTATTTT	CASSEAVDTRLSDTQYF
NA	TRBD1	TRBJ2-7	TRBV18	TGTGCCAGCTCACCGGACAGGGGGCGGGAGCAGTACTTC	CASSPDRGREQYF
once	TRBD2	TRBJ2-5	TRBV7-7	TGTGCCAGCAGCTTAACCCTCGGGGGAGGGGAGACCCAGTACTTC	CASSLTLGGGETQYF
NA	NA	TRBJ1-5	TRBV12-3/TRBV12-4	TGTGCCAGCAGTTTAAACAGGCAGCAGCCCCAGCATTTT	CASSLNRQQPQHF
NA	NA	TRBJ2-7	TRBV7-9	TGTGCCAGCAGCTTGGGACCGGGACAAACCCACGAGCAGTACTTC	CASSLGPGQTHEQYF
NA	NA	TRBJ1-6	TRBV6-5	TGTGCCAGCAGTTACCGACAAGGGTGGAATTCACCCCTCCACTTT	CASSYRQGWNSPLHF
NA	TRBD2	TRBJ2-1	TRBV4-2	TGTGCCAGCAGCCAAGAAGGTACTAGCGGGGGCATAGAGCAGTTCTTC	CASSQEGTSGGIEQFF
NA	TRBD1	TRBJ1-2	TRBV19	TGTGCCAGTAACACAGGGGGCTCAGGGTATGGCTACACCTTC	CASNTGGSGYGYTF
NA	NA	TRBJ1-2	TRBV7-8	TGTGCCAGCAGCTTGCGGGGGGGGCTCTTGGAGGGCTACACCTTC	CASSLRGGLLEGYTF
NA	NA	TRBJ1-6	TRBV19	TGTGCCACACTCCCAGCCTATAATTCACCCCTCCACTTT	CATLPAYNSPLHF
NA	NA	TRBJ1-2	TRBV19	TGTGCCAGTAACCCGATCTTATTTAACTATGGCTACACCTTC	CASNPILFNYGYTF
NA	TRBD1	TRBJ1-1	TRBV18	TGTGCCAGCTCACTACAGACAGGGCCCAACACTGAAGCTTTCTTT	CASSLQTGPNTEAFF
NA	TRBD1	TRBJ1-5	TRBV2	TGTGCCAGCAGTAGACAGGGGAACGGCAATCAGCCCCAGCATTTT	CASSRQGNGNQPQHF
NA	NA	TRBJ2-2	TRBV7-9	TGTGCCAGCAGCCTGGGGGAAGAAGGGGCCGGGGAGCTGTTTTTT	CASSLGEEGAGELFF
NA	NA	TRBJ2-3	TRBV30	TGTGCCTGGAGTGGGGGGGCAGATACGCAGTATTTT	CAWSGGADTQYF
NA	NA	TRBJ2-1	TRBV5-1	TGCGCCAGCAGTTTTAGTGACAATGAGCAGTTCTTC	CASSFSDNEQFF
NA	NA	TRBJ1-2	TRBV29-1	TGCAGCGTTGCTGGAACCTACACCTTC	CSVAGTYTF
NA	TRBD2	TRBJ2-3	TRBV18	TGTGCCAGCTCACCACCAGCGGGGGGGAATGCAGATACGCAGTATTTT	CASSPPAGGNADTQYF
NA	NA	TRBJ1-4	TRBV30	TGTGCCTGGAGTTGGACAGCAACTAATGAAAAACTGTTTTTT	CAWSWTATNEKLFF
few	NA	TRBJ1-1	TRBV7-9	TGTGCCAGCAGGGGTCAGCCGGTGGACACTGAAGCTTTCTTT	CASRGQPVDTEAFF
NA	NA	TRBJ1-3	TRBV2	TGTGCCAGCACCCACGTGGTATTCGGAAACACCATATATTTT	CASTHVVFGNTIYF
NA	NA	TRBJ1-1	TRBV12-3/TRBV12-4	TGTGCCAGCGAAGGGGGGGGGAACACTGAAGCTTTCTTT	CASEGGGNTEAFF
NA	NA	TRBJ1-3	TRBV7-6	TGTGCCAGCAGCTTAAGCCGGAGCTCTGGAAACACCATATATTTT	CASSLSRSSGNTIYF
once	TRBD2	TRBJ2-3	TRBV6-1	TGTGCCAGCAGTGAAGGGAGGACTAGCGGTAGCACAGATACGCAGTATTTT	CASSEGRTSGSTDTQYF
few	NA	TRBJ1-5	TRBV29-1	TGCAGCGTTAGGGCGGACGGCAATCAGCCCCAGCATTTT	CSVRADGNQPQHF
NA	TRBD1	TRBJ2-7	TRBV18	TGTGCCAGCTCACAATCGACAGGGGAGGCGTACGAGCAGTACTTC	CASSQSTGEAYEQYF
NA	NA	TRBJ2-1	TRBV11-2	TGTGCCAGCAGCTCTATCGGGTACAATGAGCAGTTCTTC	CASSSIGYNEQFF
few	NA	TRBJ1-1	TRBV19	TGTGCCAGTAGTATTAGCAGCCAGAACACTGAAGCTTTCTTT	CASSISSQNTEAFF
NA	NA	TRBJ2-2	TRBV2	TGTGCCAGCAGGGGAGTGGCGGGGAGAGTAACCGGGGAGCTGTTTTTT	CASRGVAGRVTGELFF
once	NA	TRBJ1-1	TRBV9	TGTGCCAGCAGCGTAGTTGAGTCTCACACTGAAGCTTTCTTT	CASSVVESHTEAFF
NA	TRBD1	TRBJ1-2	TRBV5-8	TGTGCCAGCAGCCTGACAGGGATTAAAGGCTACACCTTC	CASSLTGIKGYTF
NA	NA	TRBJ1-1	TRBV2	TGTGCCAGCAGGCCAGGGGTATTGAACACTGAAGCTTTCTTT	CASRPGVLNTEAFF
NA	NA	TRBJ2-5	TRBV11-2	TGTGCCAGCAGCCGACCCTCCGGGGGCGAGACCCAGTACTTC	CASSRPSGGETQYF
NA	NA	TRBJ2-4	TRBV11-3	TGTGCCAGCAGCTTAGAGGGGACCCCGGCATACATTCAGTACTTC	CASSLEGTPAYIQYF
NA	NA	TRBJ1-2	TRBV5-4	TGTGCCAGCAGCTTGAGTCAGGTAGCTAACTATGGCTACACCTTC	CASSLSQVANYGYTF
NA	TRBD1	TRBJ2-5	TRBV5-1	TGCGCCAGCAGCCCAAGAGGTTCTGGACAGGGGGCTAGCGAGACCCAGTACTTC	CASSPRGSGQGASETQYF
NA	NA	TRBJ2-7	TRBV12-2	TGTGCAAGACTCAGGGGGCACGAGCAGTACTTC	CARLRGHEQYF
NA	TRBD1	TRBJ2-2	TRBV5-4	TGTGCCAGCAGCTTGGGACAGGGCGGGTACACCGGGGAGCTGTTTTTT	CASSLGQGGYTGELFF